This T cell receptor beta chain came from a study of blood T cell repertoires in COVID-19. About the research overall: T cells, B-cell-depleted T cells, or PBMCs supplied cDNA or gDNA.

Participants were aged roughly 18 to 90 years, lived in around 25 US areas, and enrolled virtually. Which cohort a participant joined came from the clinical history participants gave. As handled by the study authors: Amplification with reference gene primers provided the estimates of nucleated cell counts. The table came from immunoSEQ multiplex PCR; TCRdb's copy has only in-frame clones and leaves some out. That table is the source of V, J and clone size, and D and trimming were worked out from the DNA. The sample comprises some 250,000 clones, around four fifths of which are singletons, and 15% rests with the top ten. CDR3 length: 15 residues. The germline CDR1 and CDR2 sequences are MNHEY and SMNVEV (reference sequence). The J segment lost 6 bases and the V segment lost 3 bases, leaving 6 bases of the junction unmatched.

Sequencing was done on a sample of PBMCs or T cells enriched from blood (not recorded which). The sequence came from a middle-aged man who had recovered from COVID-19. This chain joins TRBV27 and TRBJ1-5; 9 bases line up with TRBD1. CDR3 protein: CASSLGQGGTQPQHF. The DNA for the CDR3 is TGTGCCAGCAGTTTGGGACAGGGTGGGACTCAGCCCCAGCATTTT.